Each of the 3 T cell receptor beta chains below was sequenced from the same sample in a study of T cells after yellow fever vaccination (dated by TCRdb to about 2019). Receptor libraries were prepared by 5' RACE. Instrument on record: Illumina HiSeq 2500. TCRdb redid the processing of the public reads, applying fastp at Q25 and MiXCR, and retained in-frame beta chains. Each CDR3 protein gets just one entry, which takes the most common genes and DNA from the rows behind it. The sample table contains hundreds of thousands of distinct CDR3 sequences; only one count was recorded for roughly an eighth of them. Under 15% of the sample comes from the top ten. The treatment or condition label, read with the paper, signifies: live attenuated yellow fever vaccine strain. Sample: PBMCs, taken on the day of the yellow fever booster vaccination. The receptors come from a man younger than 45 who received the YFV17D yellow fever vaccine.

The V and J genes are TRBV20-1 and TRBJ2-2; 13 bases match TRBD2. This CDR3 has 14 residues. Germline trimming cut 6 bases from V and 7 bases from J; bases unmatched to any gene: 5. Germline lookup yields CDR1 DFQATT and CDR2 SNEGSKA (reference sequence). DNA of the CDR3: TGCAGTGCAGGACTAGCGGGAGTCATCGGGGAGCTGTTTTTT. It translates to CSAGLAGVIGELFF.

This clonotype was seen a handful of times. The gene calls are TRBV20-1 and TRBJ2-1, with D possibly being TRBD2 (5 bases). The germline V gene has CDR1 DFQATT and CDR2 SNEGSKA (reference sequence). The CDR3 consists of 13 residues. V dropped 6 bases and J dropped 0 bases, with 9 bases sitting between them. The CDR3 spells CSAGRGSYNEQFF. The CDR3 bases are TGCAGTGCCGGACGGGGCTCCTACAATGAGCAGTTCTTC.

This clonotype was detected many times. V gene TRBV5-5 combines with J gene TRBJ2-7; the match to TRBD1 covers 7 bases. CDR3 size: 15 residues. Germline V CDR1 and CDR2: SGHKS, YYEKEE (reference sequence). The J segment lost 3 bases and the V segment lost 0 bases, leaving 6 bases of the junction unmatched. The CDR3 protein is CASSLVPGGRYEQYF. CDR3 nucleotide sequence: TGTGCCAGCAGCTTGGTTCCAGGGGGACGCTACGAGCAGTACTTC.